Listed below are T cell receptor beta chains from one sample, sequenced in a study of regulatory T cells in long-lasting Graves disease. Each CDR3 protein is one row after TCRdb ran MiXCR on the multiplex PCR reads. Among some 340,000 distinct CDR3 sequences listed, approximately 25% were seen once. The sequences come from peripheral blood mononuclear cells (PBMCs), collected when the disease was refractory, from a patient treated with antithyroid drugs. The source is a middle-aged woman with Graves disease. Both conserved end residues are part of each CDR3. A D gene is named only where the DNA matches it firmly. Size is omitted from some rows. Given values are once, few, many or a class for expanded clones.

D	V	size	J	CDR3	DNA
TRBD2	TRBV20-1	few	TRBJ2-4	CSARSIAGVKLAKNIQYF	TGCAGTGCTAGGTCGATAGCGGGAGTAAAGCTGGCCAAAAACATTCAGTACTTC
TRBD1	TRBV28	many	TRBJ1-1	CASSWGTGEIRTEAFF	TGTGCCAGCAGTTGGGGGACAGGGGAGATTCGCACTGAAGCTTTCTTT
NA	TRBV20-1	NA	TRBJ2-2	CSARDSRKNTGELFF	TGCAGTGCTAGAGATTCGCGGAAGAACACCGGGGAGCTGTTTTTT
NA	TRBV28	few	TRBJ1-1	CASSFQIPEAFF	TGTGCCAGCAGTTTCCAGATTCCTGAAGCTTTCTTT
TRBD1	TRBV29-1	many	TRBJ1-5	CSVWDREGQPQHF	TGCAGCGTTTGGGACAGGGAGGGTCAGCCCCAGCATTTT
NA	TRBV30	many	TRBJ2-7	CAWSHNEQYF	TGTGCCTGGAGTCACAACGAGCAGTACTTC
NA	TRBV20-1	few	TRBJ2-4	CSARGNWKARDIQYF	TGCAGTGCTAGAGGTAATTGGAAGGCCAGGGACATTCAGTACTTC
TRBD1	TRBV10-3	NA	TRBJ1-1	CAIKPGQVATEAFF	TGTGCCATCAAACCAGGACAGGTAGCGACTGAAGCTTTCTTT
TRBD1	TRBV15	many	TRBJ1-6	CATRKGTGASYSPLHF	TGTGCCACCAGGAAGGGGACAGGGGCCTCGTATTCACCCCTCCACTTT
NA	TRBV27	many	TRBJ1-1	CASRWQENTEAFF	TGTGCCAGCCGATGGCAGGAGAACACTGAAGCTTTCTTT
NA	TRBV9	NA	TRBJ2-7	CASSPLGTTYEQYF	TGTGCCAGCAGCCCCCTAGGGACCACCTACGAGCAGTACTTC
NA	TRBV28	many	TRBJ2-7	CASSFTLWFRYEQYF	TGTGCCAGCAGTTTTACGCTGTGGTTCCGCTACGAGCAGTACTTC
NA	TRBV6-1	few	TRBJ1-5	CASSELPQGRQPQHF	TGTGCCAGCAGTGAACTTCCGCAGGGCAGACAGCCCCAGCATTTT
NA	TRBV5-1	many	TRBJ1-2	CASSLEGVDGYTF	TGCGCCAGCAGCTTGGAAGGGGTGGATGGCTACACCTTC
NA	TRBV5-1	NA	TRBJ2-5	CASRLPARETQYF	TGCGCCAGCCGACTGCCTGCTCGGGAGACCCAGTACTTC
NA	TRBV7-2	NA	TRBJ1-6	CASSQRRARDGSPLHF	TGTGCCAGCAGCCAAAGAAGGGCCAGGGATGGTTCACCCCTCCACTTT
NA	TRBV6-5	many	TRBJ1-1	CASSYLTENTEAFF	TGTGCCAGCAGTTACTTAACCGAGAACACTGAAGCTTTCTTT
NA	TRBV11-2	many	TRBJ2-5	CASSPRRVGSGETQYF	TGTGCCAGCAGCCCCCGCCGGGTAGGGTCGGGGGAGACCCAGTACTTC